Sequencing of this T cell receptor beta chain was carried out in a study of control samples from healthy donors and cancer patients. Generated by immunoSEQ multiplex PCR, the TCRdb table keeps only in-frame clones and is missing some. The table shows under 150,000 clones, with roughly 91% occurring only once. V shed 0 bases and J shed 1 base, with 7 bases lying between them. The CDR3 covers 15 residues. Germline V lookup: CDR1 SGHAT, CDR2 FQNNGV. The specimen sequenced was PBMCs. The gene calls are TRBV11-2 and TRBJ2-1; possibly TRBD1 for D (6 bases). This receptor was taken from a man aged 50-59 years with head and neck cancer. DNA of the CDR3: TGTGCCAGCAGCTTAGAGCAGGGGTCCTACAATGAGCAGTTCTTC. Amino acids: CASSLEQGSYNEQFF.